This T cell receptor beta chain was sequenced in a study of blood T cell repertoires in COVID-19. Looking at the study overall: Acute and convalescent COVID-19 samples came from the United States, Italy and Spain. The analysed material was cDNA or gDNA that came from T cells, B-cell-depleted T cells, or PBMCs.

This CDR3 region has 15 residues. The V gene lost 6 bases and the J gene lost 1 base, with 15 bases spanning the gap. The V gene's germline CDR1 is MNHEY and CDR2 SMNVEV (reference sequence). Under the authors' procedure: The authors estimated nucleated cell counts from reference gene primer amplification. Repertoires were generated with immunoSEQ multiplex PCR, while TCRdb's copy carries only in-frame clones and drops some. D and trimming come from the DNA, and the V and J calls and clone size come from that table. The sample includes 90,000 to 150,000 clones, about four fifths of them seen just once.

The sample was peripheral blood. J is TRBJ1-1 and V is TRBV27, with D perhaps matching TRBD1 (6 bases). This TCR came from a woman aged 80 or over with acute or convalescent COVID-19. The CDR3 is CASSLATTGNTEAFF. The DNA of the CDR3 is TGTGCCAGCAGCTTAGCCACGACAGGGAACACTGAAGCTTTCTTT.